The following is a T cell receptor (beta chain) sequence with its context. The antigen is not known. These data belong to a study of CD8 T cells in ankylosing spondylitis. Study-level findings and limits: Blood from ankylosing spondylitis patients appeared to carry a characteristic roughly 8-variant TCR beta motif.

CDR1 is SGHVS and CDR2 is FNYEAQ in the germline V gene. Trimming left V 1 base short and J 10 bases short, with 11 bases between. The CDR3 is made up of 13 amino acids. TCRdb independently ran MiXCR on the 5' RACE reads; one entry per CDR3 protein. Of around 91,000 distinct CDR3 sequences in the sample, around 8.5% were seen once. The TCR originated in a male donor with ankylosing spondylitis. This chain links TRBV7-6 with TRBJ2-1; the D is unclear. Sequencing was performed on blood, either unsorted or a sorted T cell fraction (not recorded which). CDR3 nucleotide sequence: TGTGCCAGCAGCTTAGGGGTCGTGGGAGAGCAGTTCTTC. Amino acid sequence: CASSLGVVGEQFF.